The 3 T cell receptor beta chains below all came from one sample that was sequenced in a study of blood T cell repertoires in COVID-19. Profiled with immunoSEQ multiplex PCR; TCRdb holds only in-frame clones, not every one. This table holds about 220,000 clones, roughly 85% found once. The sequenced material came from peripheral blood. The receptors were gathered from a man over 45 who had recovered from COVID-19.

The V and J genes are TRBV18 and TRBJ1-1; weak D call: TRBD1 (6 bases). Germline V gene data show CDR1 as KGHSH and CDR2 as LQKENI. This CDR3 contains 13 residues. The ends were cut back, 2 bases at V and 8 bases at J, with 12 bases in the middle. As DNA, the CDR3 is TGTGCCAGCTCACCAAGAGGACAGAAAGAAGCTTTCTTT. This codes for CASSPRGQKEAFF.

The gene calls are TRBV28 and TRBJ2-1, with 7 bases identical to TRBD2. CDR1 MDHEN and CDR2 SYDVKM come from the germline V gene. V dropped 1 base and J dropped 0; count of bases not matched to a gene: 0. The CDR3 is 15 amino acids. CDR3: CASSLSGGSYNEQFF. The CDR3, as DNA: TGTGCCAGCAGTTTATCGGGGGGCTCCTACAATGAGCAGTTCTTC.

The chain is built from TRBV6-5 and TRBJ2-7; tentatively, D is TRBD2 (7 bases). Trimming took off 2 bases at V and 5 bases at J, with 16 bases between the two ends. Germline assignment: CDR1 MNHEY and CDR2 SVGAGI. The CDR3 has 15 residues. CDR3 sequence reads: CASSYARGARDEQYF. CDR3 DNA sequence: TGTGCCAGCAGTTACGCCCGGGGGGCTCGCGACGAGCAGTACTTC.